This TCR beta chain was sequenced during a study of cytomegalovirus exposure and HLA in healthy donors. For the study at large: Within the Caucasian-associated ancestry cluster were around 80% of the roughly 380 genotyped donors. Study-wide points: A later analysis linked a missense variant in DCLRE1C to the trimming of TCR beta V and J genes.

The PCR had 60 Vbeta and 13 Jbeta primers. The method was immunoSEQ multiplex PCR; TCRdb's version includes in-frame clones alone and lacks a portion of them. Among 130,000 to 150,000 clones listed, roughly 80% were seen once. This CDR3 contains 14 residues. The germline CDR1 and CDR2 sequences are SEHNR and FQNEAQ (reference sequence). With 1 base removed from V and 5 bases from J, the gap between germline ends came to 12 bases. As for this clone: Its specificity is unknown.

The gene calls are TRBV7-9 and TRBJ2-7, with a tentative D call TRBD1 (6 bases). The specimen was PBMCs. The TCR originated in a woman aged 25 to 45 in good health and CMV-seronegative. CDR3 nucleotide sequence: TGTGCCAGCAGCTTAGGTGGGAGACAGGACGAGCAGTACTTC. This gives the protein CASSLGGRQDEQYF.